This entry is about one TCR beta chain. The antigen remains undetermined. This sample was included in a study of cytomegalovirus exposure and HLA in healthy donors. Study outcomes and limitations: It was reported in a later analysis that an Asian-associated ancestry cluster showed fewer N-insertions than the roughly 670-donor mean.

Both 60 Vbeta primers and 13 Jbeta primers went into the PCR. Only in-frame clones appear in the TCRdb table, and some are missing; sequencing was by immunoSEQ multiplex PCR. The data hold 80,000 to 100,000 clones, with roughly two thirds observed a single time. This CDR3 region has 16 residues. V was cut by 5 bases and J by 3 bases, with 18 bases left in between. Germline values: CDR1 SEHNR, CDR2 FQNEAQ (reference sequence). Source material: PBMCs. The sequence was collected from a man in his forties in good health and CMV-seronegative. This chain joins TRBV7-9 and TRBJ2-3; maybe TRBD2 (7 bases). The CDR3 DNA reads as TGTGCCAGCAGCCCCTTGGGGGCTAGCGGAACAGATACGCAGTATTTT. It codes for CASSPLGASGTDTQYF.